This is a list of T cell receptor beta chains from one sample in a study of monozygotic twins with inflammatory bowel disease. TCRdb re-called the 5' RACE reads and gives one entry per CDR3 protein, without DNA. This listing includes more than 110,000 distinct CDR3 sequences. Sequenced material: blood. The receptors stem from a human donor with ulcerative colitis or Crohn's disease, or a healthy co-twin of an affected twin (not recorded which). Both conserved end residues are part of each CDR3.

V gene	J gene	CDR3 protein
TRBV29-1	TRBJ2-1	CSVWREVNEQFF
TRBV10-3	TRBJ2-3	CAIGGASNGPYSDTQYF
TRBV7-8	TRBJ1-1	CASSLFDRGHTEAFF
TRBV5-1	TRBJ1-2	CASSLPGELGYTF
TRBV15	TRBJ2-2	CATSKRLAGVTGELFF
TRBV5-1	TRBJ2-1	CASSLVVGREVEQFF
TRBV20-1	TRBJ2-1	CSARSSGTSDNEQFF
TRBV10-3	TRBJ2-1	CAISLTSGSYNEQFF
TRBV19	TRBJ2-7	CASSPEVAGDYEQYF
TRBV5-1	TRBJ2-1	CASSPKSTSGASSYNEQFF
TRBV20-1	TRBJ2-1	CSARETSGSNYNEQFF
TRBV5-1	TRBJ2-3	CASSLNPASVRDTQYF
TRBV6-2/TRBV6-3	TRBJ2-1	CASSIGTGNEQFF
TRBV18	TRBJ2-7	CASSPRQGVDEQYF
TRBV15	TRBJ1-1	CATSREVTYIEAFF
TRBV7-2	TRBJ2-1	CASSLAKGTGLLEQFF
TRBV5-1	TRBJ2-7	CASSPGLAGALGEQYF
TRBV28	TRBJ2-7	CATDTSYEQYF
TRBV6-2/TRBV6-3	TRBJ2-7	CASSLGRYEQYF
TRBV27	TRBJ2-3	CASSRDSYFTDTQYF
TRBV14	TRBJ1-1	CASSQGSRAFF
TRBV6-5	TRBJ2-4	CASSYSAVQYF
TRBV4-2	TRBJ2-1	CASSQETSGEQFF
TRBV6-5	TRBJ1-2	CASSRQGAYGYTF
TRBV10-3	TRBJ2-1	CAISDLAGVYNEQFF
TRBV7-9	TRBJ2-3	CASSLAGVTGDTQYF
TRBV12-3/TRBV12-4	TRBJ2-3	CASSFSFSITDTQYF
TRBV5-1	TRBJ2-3	CASSSVRDRFTDTQYF
TRBV3-1	TRBJ2-7	CASSLRPSGAYEQYF
TRBV23-1	TRBJ1-4	CASSHTGTGGEKLFF
TRBV5-4	TRBJ1-1	CASSPGQSMNTEAFF
TRBV5-1	TRBJ2-7	CASSLVRGRDSYEQYF
TRBV5-1	TRBJ2-2	CASSLGQHTGELFF
TRBV5-1	TRBJ2-1	CASSLNRVPYNEQFF
TRBV4-3	TRBJ2-5	CASSQDGVQLAGAGETQYF
TRBV29-1	TRBJ2-7	CSVERTRGEQYF
TRBV19	TRBJ2-1	CASSIDRGLAYNEQFF
TRBV12-3/TRBV12-4	TRBJ1-6	CASSPETGGSYNSPLHF
TRBV20-1	TRBJ2-2	CSARDHTKPTGELFF
TRBV14	TRBJ2-1	CASSQGQGAFYNEQFF
TRBV7-2	TRBJ1-1	CASSLRADTEAFF
TRBV5-1	TRBJ1-1	CASSLVNSGNTEAFF
TRBV7-6	TRBJ2-7	CASSDRQGGLYEQYF
TRBV3-1	TRBJ1-2	CASSPGQGMGGYTF
TRBV5-4	TRBJ2-5	CASSGGLVVGETQYF
TRBV27	TRBJ2-3	CASSRGQYSTNTQYF